This TCR beta chain is from a study of cytomegalovirus exposure and HLA in healthy donors. Study conclusions and caveats: Three chains tied to CMV proved CMV antigen-specific in vitro. A subsequent analysis found that TCR clusters from the first cohort also tended to co-occur in the 130 or so validation repertoires, with approximately 94% of cluster scores above 0. The study designated 164 TCR beta chains cytomegalovirus-associated. As was reported, the classifier diagnosed cytomegalovirus status with high specificity and sensitivity.

The table came from immunoSEQ multiplex PCR; TCRdb's copy has only in-frame clones and leaves some out. Among about 40,000 clones listed, under 95% were seen once. Notes on this clone: Its antigen is currently unknown.

Germline-derived CDR1 and CDR2 are DFQATT and SNEGSKA (reference sequence). The CDR3 has 11 residues. The V end lost 3 bases, the J end lost 9 bases, and 9 bases lay between the germline ends. The receptor's source is a woman in her late teens or twenties in good health and CMV-seronegative. Sequenced sample: PBMCs. J is TRBJ2-1 and V is TRBV20-1; possible D gene TRBD1, 5 bases. DNA for the CDR3: TGCAGTGCTAGGGTGGGGCTTGAGCAGTTCTTC. Translating gives CSARVGLEQFF.